These 10 T cell receptor beta chains came from one sample sequenced in a study of blood T cell repertoires in COVID-19. The data were produced by immunoSEQ multiplex PCR, yet TCRdb's version contains in-frame clones alone and is incomplete. Altogether around 380,000 clones are present, about 87% being singletons, with the ten largest covering 1% to 1.5%. The sample consisted of PBMCs or T cells enriched from blood (not recorded which). These receptors were taken from a man aged 25 to 40 who had recovered from COVID-19.

The chain has TRBV7-9 and TRBJ2-2, with a tentative D call TRBD2 (5 bases). This CDR3 region has 14 residues. Trimming removed 5 bases at V and 5 bases at J, with 12 bases between. Germline CDR1 reads SEHNR; CDR2 reads FQNEAQ (reference sequence). CDR3 coding DNA: TGTGCCAGCAGCGCGGGTACGGGGACCGGGGAGCTGTTTTTT. This translates into CASSAGTGTGELFF.

This clone was observed once. J is TRBJ1-3 and V is TRBV14; D is unresolved. This CDR3 is 14 amino acids long. Germline CDR1 SGHDN, CDR2 FVKESK. The V end was cut by 4 bases, the J end by 0 bases, with 7 bases between. The CDR3 reads CASSPTISGNTIYF. As DNA, the CDR3 is TGTGCCAGCAGCCCTACTATCTCTGGAAACACCATATATTTT.

V gene TRBV30 combines with J gene TRBJ2-7; 10 bases agree with TRBD1. The length of the CDR3 is 13 residues. The germline gives CDR1 GTSNPN, CDR2 SVGIG (reference sequence). The V gene end was trimmed by 5 bases and the J gene end by 5 bases; junction bases not matched to a gene: 6. The CDR3 DNA sequence: TGTGCCTGGTCCGGGACAGGGGTCCACGAGCAGTACTTC. This translates into CAWSGTGVHEQYF.

The chain joins TRBV5-1 to TRBJ1-2; 11 bases line up with TRBD1. The V gene end was trimmed by 4 bases and the J gene end by 6 bases; junction bases not matched to a gene: 5. The V gene's germline CDR1 is SGHRS and CDR2 YFSETQ. CDR3 size: 14 residues. The CDR3 here is CASSTDRGHNGYTF. The CDR3 coding sequence is TGCGCCAGCAGCACGGACAGGGGGCATAATGGCTACACCTTC.

This chain uses TRBV29-1 with TRBJ1-2; 9 bases map to TRBD1. Germline-derived CDR1 and CDR2 are SQVTM and ANQGSEA. This CDR3 region has 12 residues. Trimming removed 6 bases from V and 4 bases from J; junction bases left unmatched: 3. CDR3: CSVMTGGYGYTF. CDR3 DNA: TGCAGCGTGATGACAGGGGGCTATGGCTACACCTTC.

This chain uses TRBV20-1 with TRBJ1-1, with D uncertain. The CDR3 totals 11 residues. The germline V gene encodes CDR1 DFQATT and CDR2 SNEGSKA (reference sequence). The V end lost 5 bases, the J end lost 0 bases, and 4 bases lay between the germline ends. In nucleotides, the CDR3 is TGCAGTGCTCCATTGAACACTGAAGCTTTCTTT. Its translation is CSAPLNTEAFF.

The chain recombines TRBV3-1 (or the pseudogene TRBV3-2) with TRBJ1-6; 10 nucleotides line up with TRBD1. This CDR3 is 13 amino acids long. V lost 8 bases and J lost 7; bases outside the gene matches: 2. The germline gives CDR1 LGHDT, CDR2 YNNKEL (reference sequence). This CDR3 is CASRGQGNSPLHF. Here the CDR3 DNA reads TGTGCCAGCCGGGGACAGGGGAATTCACCCCTCCACTTT.

This chain joins TRBV5-8 and TRBJ1-5; TRBD1 matches at 9 bases. The J segment lost 5 bases and the V segment lost 2 bases, leaving 11 bases of the junction unmatched. The CDR3 runs 17 residues. Germline CDR1 is SGHTS and CDR2 is YDEGEE. Here the CDR3 DNA reads TGTGCCAGCAGCTTCCCTGCCGGGACAGGGAAGGATCAGCCCCAGCATTTT. Protein sequence: CASSFPAGTGKDQPQHF.

This sequence joins TRBV6-2 or TRBV6-3 and TRBJ1-5; weak D call: TRBD1 (6 bases). The CDR3 spans 17 residues. Germline V lookup: CDR1 MNHEY, CDR2 SVGEGT. Trimming removed 4 bases from V and 8 bases from J, with 24 bases in between. The CDR3 nucleotides read TGTGCCAGCAGTTTAATCACAGGGAGGGAGGGGATCAAGCCCCAGCATTTT. This translates into CASSLITGREGIKPQHF.

A single count supports this clone. V is TRBV18 and J is TRBJ1-1; the D is unclear. Germline V CDR1 and CDR2: KGHSH, LQKENI. Trimming removed 4 bases from V and 1 base from J, with 10 bases in between. This CDR3 contains 14 residues. CDR3 nucleotide sequence: TGTGCCAGCTCACTCGACACCCCGAACACTGAAGCTTTCTTT. Its translation is CASSLDTPNTEAFF.